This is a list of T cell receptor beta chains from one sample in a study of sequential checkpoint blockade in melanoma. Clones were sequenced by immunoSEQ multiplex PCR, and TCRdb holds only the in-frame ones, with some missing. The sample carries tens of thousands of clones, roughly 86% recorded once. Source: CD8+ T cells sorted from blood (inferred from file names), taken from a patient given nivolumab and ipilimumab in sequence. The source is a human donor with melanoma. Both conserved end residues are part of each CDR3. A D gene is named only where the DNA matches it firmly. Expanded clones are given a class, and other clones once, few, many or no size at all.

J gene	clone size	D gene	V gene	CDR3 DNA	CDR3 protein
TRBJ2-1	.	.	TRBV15	TGTGCCACCAGCAGAGATGACTTTTATGGCAGGGGTACTGCGAATGAGCAGTTCTTC	CATSRDDFYGRGTANEQFF
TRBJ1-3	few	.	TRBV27	TGTGCCAGCAGAGGAAGGGGGTCTGGAAACACCATATATTTT	CASRGRGSGNTIYF
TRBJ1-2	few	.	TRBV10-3	TGTGCCATCAGTGATCCGGGAGGACAGAACTATGGCTACACCTTC	CAISDPGGQNYGYTF
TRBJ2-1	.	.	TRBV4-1	TGCGCCAGCAGCCAAGCACCGGCTGACATAAACAATGAGCAGTTCTTC	CASSQAPADINNEQFF
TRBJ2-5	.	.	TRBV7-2	TGTGCCAGCAGCTTACCCCCAGGATGGGAGACCCAGTACTTC	CASSLPPGWETQYF
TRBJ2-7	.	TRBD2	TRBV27	TGTGCCAGCAGTTTATCGGGGGAGGGAGAGCAGTACTTC	CASSLSGEGEQYF
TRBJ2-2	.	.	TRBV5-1	TGCGCCAGCAGCTTGGAACCAGGGGTCACCGGGGAGCTGTTTTTT	CASSLEPGVTGELFF
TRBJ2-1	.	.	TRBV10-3	TGTGCCGGCAGCCAGTCGCGGGATGAGCAGTTCTTC	CAGSQSRDEQFF
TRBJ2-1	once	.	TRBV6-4	TGTGCCAGCAGTGATCGTTACGGGACTCCCAATGAGCAGTTCTTC	CASSDRYGTPNEQFF
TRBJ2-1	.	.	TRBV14	TGTGCCAGCAGCCAAGCTGCGGTCCCCTACAATGAGCAGTTCTTC	CASSQAAVPYNEQFF
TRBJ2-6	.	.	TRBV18	TGTGCCAGCTCACCTCTGAAACAGGGCTTCGGGGCCAACGTCCTGACTTTC	CASSPLKQGFGANVLTF
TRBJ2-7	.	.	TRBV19	TGTGCCAGTAGTTCAGGGTACGAGCAGTACTTC	CASSSGYEQYF
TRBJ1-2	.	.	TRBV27	TGTGCCAGCAGTTTAGGCGGACTTAACTATGGCTACACCTTC	CASSLGGLNYGYTF
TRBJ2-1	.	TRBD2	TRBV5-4	TGTGCCAGCAGCTTTGAACTAGCGGGGGTCATCAATGAGCAGTTCTTC	CASSFELAGVINEQFF
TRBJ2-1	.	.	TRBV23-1	TGCGCCAGCAGTCAATGGGGCAGGGCCAAACGGAGCTCCTACAATGAGCAGTTCTTC	CASSQWGRAKRSSYNEQFF
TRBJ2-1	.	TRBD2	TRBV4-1	TGCGCCAGCAGCTTCCAGCGGGAGGGCCTTTCCGCCTACAATGAGCAGTTCTTC	CASSFQREGLSAYNEQFF
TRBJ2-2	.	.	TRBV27	TGTGCCAGCAGTTTAGCTTACGAGATTTCCCAGCGGACCTCCAACACCGGGGAGCTGTTTTTT	CASSLAYEISQRTSNTGELFF
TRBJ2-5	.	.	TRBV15	TGTGCCACCAGCAGACCCCGTGGCGGTTACTTCGTGACCCAGTACTTC	CATSRPRGGYFVTQYF
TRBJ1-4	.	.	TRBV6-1	TGTGCCAGCATCCATACGTGGGCGACTAATGAAAAACTGTTTTTT	CASIHTWATNEKLFF
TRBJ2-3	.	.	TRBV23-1	TGCGCCAGCAGTCAAGGCACAAGTCCCACAGATACGCAGTATTTT	CASSQGTSPTDTQYF